This T cell receptor beta chain was observed in a study of T cells after yellow fever vaccination (dated by TCRdb to between 2018 and 2020). The study in broad terms: The SMART-Seq v4 Ultra Low Input RNA kit was used to prepare libraries from fractions with low cell numbers. To follow T-cell clones before and after both primary and booster YFV17D yellow fever vaccination, bulk TCR alpha and beta repertoires underwent longitudinal sequencing. Two healthy male donors made up the cohort, one aged 18 to 30 years and the other aged 30 to 40 years. Bulk PBMC replicates and cell subsets were isolated from blood drawn at multiple timepoints before and after both primary and secondary immunization.

Results and caveats for the whole study, not just this receptor: Because abundant contaminating clonotypes from the bulk population could be contained in FACS-sorted repertoires, computational filtering was required. A small fraction of clonotypes appeared in both the CD4 and CD8 compartments, likely as a result of convergent recombination. Most clones expanded after primary vaccination (96% of CD4 and around nine tenths of CD8) were re-detected after the booster, suggesting that broad memory maintenance occurred. The secondary T-cell response was weaker than the primary response but faster, peaking on day 5 instead of day 15. Only a couple of donors were included in the study, so the extent to which the findings can be generalized is limited.

TCR cDNA was synthesized by 5'RACE template switching, which introduced a universal primer site and unique molecular identifiers. Priming for cDNA synthesis came from both the TCR alpha and TCR beta constant segments. Library amplification involved two PCR steps, and the second step added sample barcodes and sequencing adapters. Sequencing of libraries was done on Illumina HiSeq 2500 (2x100 bp) or NovaSeq (2x150 bp). The study's processing was this. Demultiplexing of reads and collapsing into UMI consensus sequences were performed with MIGEC, and V(D)J alignment was carried out with MiXCR. Clonotypes responding to the vaccine were identified with edgeR on replicate PBMC samples, with the criteria of FDR below 0.01 and a log2 fold change above 5 up to day 15. Each bulk clonotype received a CD4 or CD8 identity based on whether the sequenced CD4 or CD8 repertoire contained that clonotype at higher abundance. TCRdb cleaned the public reads at Q25 with fastp, built clones with MiXCR and kept in-frame beta chains. CDR3 protein duplicates are merged, each entry listing the most common genes and DNA. The V and J calls were determined by TCRdb, not by the authors. The sample profile shows a few hundred thousand distinct CDR3 sequences; 6% to 8% of them were found once. The ten largest make up about 15% of the sample.

V is shortened by 1 base, J by 4 bases, and the region joining them spans 10 bases. Including cysteine and phenylalanine, the CDR3 has 14 amino acids. Kept here is only the CDR3 DNA, which spans 42 bases and is read in frame from base 1. CDR1 and CDR2 (LGHDT, YNNKEL) derive from the germline V gene (reference sequence). Worth noting for this clonotype: The specificity of this receptor is unknown. No clone much larger than this one lies a single base away; base qualities are absent.

This specimen's treatment or condition label, per the study, means: live attenuated yellow fever vaccine strain. Two biological replicates of bulk PBMCs were collected at each blood-draw timepoint. A standard Ficoll-Paque protocol was used to isolate PBMCs from peripheral blood. TriZol was used to extract RNA from bulk PBMCs, CD4 and CD8 fractions, and dextramer-positive and dextramer-negative fractions. The receptor's source is a man aged 25 to 40 who received the YFV17D yellow fever vaccine. The starting material was PBMCs, obtained 5 days after the yellow fever booster vaccination. The sequence links TRBV3-1 to TRBJ1-1; no D gene can be assigned with confidence. The CDR3 has the sequence CASSQVALGTEAFF. The sequence in DNA is TGTGCCAGCAGCCAAGTAGCCTTGGGCACTGAAGCTTTCTTT.